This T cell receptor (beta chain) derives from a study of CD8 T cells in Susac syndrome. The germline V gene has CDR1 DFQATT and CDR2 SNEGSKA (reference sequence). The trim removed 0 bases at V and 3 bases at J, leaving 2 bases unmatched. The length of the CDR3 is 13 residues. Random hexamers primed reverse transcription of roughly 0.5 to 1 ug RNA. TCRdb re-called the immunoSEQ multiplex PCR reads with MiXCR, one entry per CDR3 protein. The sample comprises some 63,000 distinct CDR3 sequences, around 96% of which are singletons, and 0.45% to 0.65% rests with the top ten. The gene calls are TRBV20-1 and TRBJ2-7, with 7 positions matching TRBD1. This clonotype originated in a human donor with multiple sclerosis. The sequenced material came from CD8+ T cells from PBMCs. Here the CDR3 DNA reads TGCAGTGCTAGAGAAGGGACAGACTACGAGCAGTACTTC. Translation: CSAREGTDYEQYF.